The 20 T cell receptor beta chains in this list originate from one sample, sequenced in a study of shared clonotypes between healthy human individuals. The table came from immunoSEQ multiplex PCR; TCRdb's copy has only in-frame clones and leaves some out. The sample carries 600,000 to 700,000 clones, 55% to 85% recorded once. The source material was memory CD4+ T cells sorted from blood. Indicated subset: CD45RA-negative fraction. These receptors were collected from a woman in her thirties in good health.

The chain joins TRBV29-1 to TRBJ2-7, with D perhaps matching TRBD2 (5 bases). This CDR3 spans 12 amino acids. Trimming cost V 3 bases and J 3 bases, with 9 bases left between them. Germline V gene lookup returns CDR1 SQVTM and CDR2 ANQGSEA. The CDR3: CSVEEVDYEQYF. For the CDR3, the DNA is TGCAGCGTTGAGGAGGTCGACTACGAGCAGTACTTC.

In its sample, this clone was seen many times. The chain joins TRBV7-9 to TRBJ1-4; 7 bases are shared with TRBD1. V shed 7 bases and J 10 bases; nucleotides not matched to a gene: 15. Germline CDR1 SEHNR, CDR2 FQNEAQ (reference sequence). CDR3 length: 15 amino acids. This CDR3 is CASMGIRQGGGKLFF. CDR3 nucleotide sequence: TGTGCCAGCATGGGGATTCGACAGGGTGGAGGAAAACTGTTTTTT.

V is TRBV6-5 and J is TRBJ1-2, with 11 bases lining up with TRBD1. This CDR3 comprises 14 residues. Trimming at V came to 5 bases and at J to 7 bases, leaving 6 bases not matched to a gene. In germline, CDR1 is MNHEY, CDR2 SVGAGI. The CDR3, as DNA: TGTGCCAGCAGTCCCCCGGGACAGGGGGTTGGCTACACCTTC. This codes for CASSPPGQGVGYTF.

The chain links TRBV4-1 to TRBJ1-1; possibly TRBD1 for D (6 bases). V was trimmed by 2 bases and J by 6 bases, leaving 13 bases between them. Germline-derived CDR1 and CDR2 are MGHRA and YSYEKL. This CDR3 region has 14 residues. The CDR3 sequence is CASSQTGGVSEAFF. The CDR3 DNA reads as TGCGCCAGCAGCCAAACGGGGGGCGTATCTGAAGCTTTCTTT.

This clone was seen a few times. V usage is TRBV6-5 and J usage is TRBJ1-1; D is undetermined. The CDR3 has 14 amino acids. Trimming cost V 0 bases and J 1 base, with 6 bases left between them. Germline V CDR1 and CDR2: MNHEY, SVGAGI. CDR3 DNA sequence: TGTGCCAGCAGTTACTCGAGGAAGAACACTGAAGCTTTCTTT. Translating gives CASSYSRKNTEAFF.

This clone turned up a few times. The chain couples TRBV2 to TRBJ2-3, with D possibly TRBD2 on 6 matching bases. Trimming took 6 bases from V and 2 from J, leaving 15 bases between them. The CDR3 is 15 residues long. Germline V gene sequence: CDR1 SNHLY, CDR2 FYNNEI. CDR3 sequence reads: CASRYRAGYTDTQYF. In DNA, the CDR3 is TGTGCCAGCAGATACCGAGCGGGTTACACAGATACGCAGTATTTT.

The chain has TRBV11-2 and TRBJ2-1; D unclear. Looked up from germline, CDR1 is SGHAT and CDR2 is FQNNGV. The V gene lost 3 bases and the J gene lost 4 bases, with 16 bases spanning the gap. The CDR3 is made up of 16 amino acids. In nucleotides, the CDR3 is TGTGCCAGCAGCTTCCGAGTCGCGGATCGGTACAATGAGCAGTTCTTC. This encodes CASSFRVADRYNEQFF.

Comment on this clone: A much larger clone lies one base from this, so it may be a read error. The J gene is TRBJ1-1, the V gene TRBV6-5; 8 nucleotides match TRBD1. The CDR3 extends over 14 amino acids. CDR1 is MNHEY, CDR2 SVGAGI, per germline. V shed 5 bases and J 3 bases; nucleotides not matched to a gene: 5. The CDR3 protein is CASSKGTGYTEAFF. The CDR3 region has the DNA TGTGCCAGCAGTAAAGGGACAGGTTACACTGAAGCTTTCTTT.

The CDR3 region has the DNA TGCAGGGGGAGCACAGATACGCAGTATTTT. As protein: CRGSTDTQYF. The J gene is TRBJ2-3, the V gene TRBV20-1; D is undetermined. This CDR3 contains 10 residues. Germline assignment: CDR1 DFQATT and CDR2 SNEGSKA (reference sequence).

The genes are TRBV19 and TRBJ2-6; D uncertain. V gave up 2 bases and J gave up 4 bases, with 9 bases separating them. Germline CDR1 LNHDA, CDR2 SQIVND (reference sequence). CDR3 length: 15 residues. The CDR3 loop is CASSIQLAGANVLTF. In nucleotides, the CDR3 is TGTGCCAGTAGTATACAGTTGGCCGGGGCCAACGTCCTGACTTTC.

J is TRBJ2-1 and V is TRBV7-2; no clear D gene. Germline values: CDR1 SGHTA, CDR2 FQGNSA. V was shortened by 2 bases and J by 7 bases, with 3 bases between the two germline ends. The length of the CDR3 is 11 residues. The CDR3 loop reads CASSLMNEQFF. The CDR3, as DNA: TGTGCCAGCAGCTTAATGAATGAGCAGTTCTTC. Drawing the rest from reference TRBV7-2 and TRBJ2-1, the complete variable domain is GAGVSQSPSNKVTEKGKDVELRCDPISGHTALYWYRQSLGQGLEFLIYFQGNSAPDKSGLPSDRFSAERTGGSVSTLTIQRTQQEDSAVYLCASSLMNEQFFGPGTRLTVL.

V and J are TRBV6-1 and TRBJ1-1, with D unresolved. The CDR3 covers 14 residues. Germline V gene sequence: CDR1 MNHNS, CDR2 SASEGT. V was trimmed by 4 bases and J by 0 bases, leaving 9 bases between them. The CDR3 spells CASSASVLNTEAFF. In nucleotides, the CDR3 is TGTGCCAGCAGTGCGTCGGTCCTGAACACTGAAGCTTTCTTT.

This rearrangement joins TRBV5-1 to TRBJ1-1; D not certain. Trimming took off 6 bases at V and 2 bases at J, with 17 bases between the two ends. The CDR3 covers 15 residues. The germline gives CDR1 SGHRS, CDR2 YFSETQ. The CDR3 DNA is TGCGCCAGCACTCCAGGCACGGCCCGAAACACTGAAGCTTTCTTT. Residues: CASTPGTARNTEAFF.

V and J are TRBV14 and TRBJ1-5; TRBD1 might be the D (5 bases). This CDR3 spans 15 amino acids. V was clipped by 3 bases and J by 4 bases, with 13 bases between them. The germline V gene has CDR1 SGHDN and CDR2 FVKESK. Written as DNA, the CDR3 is TGTGCCAGCAGCCAGGGTCAGGGAATTAATCAGCCCCAGCATTTT. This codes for CASSQGQGINQPQHF.

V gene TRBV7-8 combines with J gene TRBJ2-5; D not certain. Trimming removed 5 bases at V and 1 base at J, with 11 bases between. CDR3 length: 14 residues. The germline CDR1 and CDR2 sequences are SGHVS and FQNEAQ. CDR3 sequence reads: CASSQNPSQETQYF. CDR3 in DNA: TGTGCCAGCAGCCAAAACCCCAGCCAAGAGACCCAGTACTTC.

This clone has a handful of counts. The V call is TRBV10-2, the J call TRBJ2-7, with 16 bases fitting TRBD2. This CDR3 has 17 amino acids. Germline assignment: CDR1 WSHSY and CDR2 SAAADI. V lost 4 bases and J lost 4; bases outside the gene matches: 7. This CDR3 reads CASSGTGTSGRGYEQYF. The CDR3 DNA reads TGCGCCAGCAGTGGCACCGGGACTAGCGGGAGGGGATACGAGCAGTACTTC.

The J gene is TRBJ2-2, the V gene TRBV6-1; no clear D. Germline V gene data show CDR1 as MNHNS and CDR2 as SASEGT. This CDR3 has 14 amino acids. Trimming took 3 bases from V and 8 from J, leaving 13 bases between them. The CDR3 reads CASSERRLSGELFF. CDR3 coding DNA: TGTGCCAGCAGTGAGCGTCGCTTGTCTGGGGAGCTGTTTTTT.

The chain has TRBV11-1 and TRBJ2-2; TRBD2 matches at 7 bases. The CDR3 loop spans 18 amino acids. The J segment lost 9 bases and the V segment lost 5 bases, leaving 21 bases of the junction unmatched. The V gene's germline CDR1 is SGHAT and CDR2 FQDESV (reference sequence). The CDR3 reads CASSPISGGRGYTRELFF. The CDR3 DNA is TGTGCCAGCAGCCCCATCTCCGGGGGGAGAGGTTATACGAGGGAGCTGTTTTTT.

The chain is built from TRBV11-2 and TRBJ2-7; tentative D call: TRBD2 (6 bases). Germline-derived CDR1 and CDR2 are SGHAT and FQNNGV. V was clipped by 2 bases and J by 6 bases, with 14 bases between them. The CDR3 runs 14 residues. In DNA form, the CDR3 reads TGTGCCAGCAGCTTACAAGGAGGGCATTCCGAGCAGTACTTC. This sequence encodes CASSLQGGHSEQYF.

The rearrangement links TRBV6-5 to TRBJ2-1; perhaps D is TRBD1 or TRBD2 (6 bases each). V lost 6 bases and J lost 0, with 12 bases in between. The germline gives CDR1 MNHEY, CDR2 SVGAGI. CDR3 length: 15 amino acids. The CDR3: CASRGGGSSYNEQFF. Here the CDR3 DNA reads TGTGCCAGCAGAGGAGGGGGGAGCTCCTACAATGAGCAGTTCTTC.